This TCR beta chain was identified in a study of cytomegalovirus exposure and HLA in healthy donors. Study-level findings and limits: Relative to the approximately 660-donor mean, N-insertions were reportedly fewer in an Asian-associated ancestry cluster in a later analysis. Trimming of TCR beta V- and J-genes showed a link, identified in a later analysis, to a missense DCLRE1C variant. An analysis done earlier found most TCR beta V segments productive about 90% or about 30% of the time.

Remarks on this clone: Antigen specificity is unknown.

Primers for the PCR totalled 60 Vbeta and 13 Jbeta. The method was immunoSEQ multiplex PCR; TCRdb's version includes in-frame clones alone and lacks a portion of them. The table lists 120,000 or so clones, approximately 72% of them singletons. Germline V gene data show CDR1 as LNHDA and CDR2 as SQIVND (reference sequence). The CDR3 runs to 15 residues. Sequenced input: PBMCs. The sequence came from a woman in her 50s in good health and CMV-seropositive. The chain uses TRBV19 and TRBJ1-5; 7 nucleotides align to TRBD1. CDR3 DNA: TGTGCAAGCCAGGGACAGCCGTTAAGCAATCAGCCCCAGCATTTT. This translates into CASQGQPLSNQPQHF.